This TCR beta chain came from a study of CD8 T cells in ankylosing spondylitis. General study points: One TCR beta motif, made up of roughly 8 highly homologous variants, appeared characteristic of ankylosing spondylitis blood.

TCRdb re-called the 5' RACE reads through MiXCR, storing one row per CDR3 protein. The sample shows about 840,000 distinct CDR3 sequences, 12% of them seen only once. This clonotype has more than one count but fewer than ten. Its specificity is unknown. Germline CDR1 reads MNHNS; CDR2 reads SASEGT. V lost 2 bases, J lost 2 bases, and 8 bases stayed unmatched. The CDR3 covers 16 residues. The source of this sequence is a male donor with ankylosing spondylitis. The sample was blood, either unsorted or a sorted T cell fraction (not recorded which). The rearrangement links TRBV6-1 to TRBJ2-7; 8 bases line up with TRBD2. In DNA, the CDR3 is TGTGCCAGCAGTGAATGGTTCGCGGGGGGCACCTACGAGCAGTACTTC. Its translation: CASSEWFAGGTYEQYF.